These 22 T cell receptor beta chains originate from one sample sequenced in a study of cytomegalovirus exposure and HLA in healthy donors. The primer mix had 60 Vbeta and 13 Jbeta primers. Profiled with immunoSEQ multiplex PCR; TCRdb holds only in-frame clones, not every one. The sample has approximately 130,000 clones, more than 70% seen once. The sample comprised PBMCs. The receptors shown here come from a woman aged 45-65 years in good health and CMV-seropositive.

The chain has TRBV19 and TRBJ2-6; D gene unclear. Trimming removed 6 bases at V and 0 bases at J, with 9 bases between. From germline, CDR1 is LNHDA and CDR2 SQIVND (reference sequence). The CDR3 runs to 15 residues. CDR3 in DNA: TGTGCCAGTAGGAAAGAGAGCTCTGGGGCCAACGTCCTGACTTTC. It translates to CASRKESSGANVLTF.

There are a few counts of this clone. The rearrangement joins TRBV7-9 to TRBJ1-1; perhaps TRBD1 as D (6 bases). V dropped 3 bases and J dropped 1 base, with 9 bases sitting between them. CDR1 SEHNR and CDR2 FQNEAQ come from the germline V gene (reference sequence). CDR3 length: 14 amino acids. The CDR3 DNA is TGTGCCAGCAGCTTTTTGACAGGGAACACTGAAGCTTTCTTT. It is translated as CASSFLTGNTEAFF.

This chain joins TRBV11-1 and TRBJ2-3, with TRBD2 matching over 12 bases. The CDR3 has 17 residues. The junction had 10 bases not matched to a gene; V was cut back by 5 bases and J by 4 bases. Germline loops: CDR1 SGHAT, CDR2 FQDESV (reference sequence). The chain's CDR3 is CASSPGTSGRDADTQYF. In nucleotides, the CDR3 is TGTGCCAGCAGCCCGGGGACTAGCGGGCGGGACGCAGATACGCAGTATTTT.

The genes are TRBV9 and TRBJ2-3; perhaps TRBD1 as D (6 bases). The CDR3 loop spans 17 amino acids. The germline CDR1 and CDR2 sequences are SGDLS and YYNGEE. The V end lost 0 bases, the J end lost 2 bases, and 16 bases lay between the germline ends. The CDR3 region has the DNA TGTGCCAGCAGCGTAGGGTTCCCCTTGGGGGCCACAGATACGCAGTATTTT. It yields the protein CASSVGFPLGATDTQYF. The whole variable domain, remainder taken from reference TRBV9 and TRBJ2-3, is DSGVTQTPKHLITATGQRVTLRCSPRSGDLSVYWYQQSLDQGLQFLIQYYNGEERAKGNILERFSAQQFPDLHSELNLSSLELGDSALYFCASSVGFPLGATDTQYFGPGTRLTVL.

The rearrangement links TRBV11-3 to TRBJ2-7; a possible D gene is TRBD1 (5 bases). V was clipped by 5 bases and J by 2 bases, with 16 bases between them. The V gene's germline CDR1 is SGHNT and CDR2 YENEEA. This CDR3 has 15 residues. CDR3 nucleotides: TGTGCCAGCAGCCCTGGGGCGGTTCTAACCTACGAGCAGTACTTC. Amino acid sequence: CASSPGAVLTYEQYF.

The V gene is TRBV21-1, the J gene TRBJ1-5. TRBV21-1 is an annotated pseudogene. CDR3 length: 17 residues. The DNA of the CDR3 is TGTGCCAGCCGCGGGACGGGTGAGAGCTCAAACAATCAGCCCCAGCATTTT. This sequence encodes CASRGTGESSNNQPQHF.

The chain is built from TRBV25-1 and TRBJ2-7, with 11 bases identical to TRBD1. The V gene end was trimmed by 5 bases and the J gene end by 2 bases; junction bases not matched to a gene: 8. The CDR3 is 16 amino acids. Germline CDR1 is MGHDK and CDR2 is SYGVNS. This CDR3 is CASSPSPGQGAYEQYF. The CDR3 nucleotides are TGTGCCAGCAGTCCTTCTCCGGGACAGGGGGCCTACGAGCAGTACTTC.

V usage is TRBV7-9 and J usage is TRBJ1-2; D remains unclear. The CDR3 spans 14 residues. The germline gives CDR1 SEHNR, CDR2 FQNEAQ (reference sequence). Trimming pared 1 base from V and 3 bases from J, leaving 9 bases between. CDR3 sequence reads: CASSLGERYYGYTF. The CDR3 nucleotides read TGTGCCAGCAGCTTAGGCGAGAGATACTATGGCTACACCTTC. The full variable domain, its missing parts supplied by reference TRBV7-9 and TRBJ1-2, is DTGVSQNPRHKITKRGQNVTFRCDPISEHNRLYWYRQTLGQGPEFLTYFQNEAQLEKSRLLSDRFSAERPKGSFSTLEIQRTEQGDSAMYLCASSLGERYYGYTFGSGTRLTVV.

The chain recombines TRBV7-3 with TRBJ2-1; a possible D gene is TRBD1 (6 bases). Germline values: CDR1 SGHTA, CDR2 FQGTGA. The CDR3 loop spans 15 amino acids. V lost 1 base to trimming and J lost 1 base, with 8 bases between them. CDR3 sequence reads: CASSLSRGSYNEQFF. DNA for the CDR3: TGTGCCAGCAGCTTAAGCAGGGGATCCTACAATGAGCAGTTCTTC.

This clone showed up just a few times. The CDR3 here is CASNGYGNTIYF. The CDR3 region has the DNA TGTGCCAGCAACGGGTATGGAAACACCATATATTTT. The chain carries TRBV2 and TRBJ1-3; D gene unclear. This CDR3 contains 12 residues. CDR1 is SNHLY, CDR2 FYNNEI, per germline. V gave up 7 bases and J gave up 3 bases, with 7 bases separating them.

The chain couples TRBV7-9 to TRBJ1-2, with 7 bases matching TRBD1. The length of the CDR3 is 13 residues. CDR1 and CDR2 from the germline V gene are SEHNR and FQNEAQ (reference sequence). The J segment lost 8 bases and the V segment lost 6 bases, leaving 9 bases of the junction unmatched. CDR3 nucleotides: TGTGCCAGCAGTCCCACAGGGGATCACGGCTACACCTTC. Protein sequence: CASSPTGDHGYTF.

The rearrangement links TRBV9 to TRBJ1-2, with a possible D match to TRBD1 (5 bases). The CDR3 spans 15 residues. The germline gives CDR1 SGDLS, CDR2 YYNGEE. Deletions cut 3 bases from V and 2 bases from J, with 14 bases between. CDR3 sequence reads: CASSAPGTINYGYTF. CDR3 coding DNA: TGTGCCAGCAGCGCTCCCGGGACTATAAACTATGGCTACACCTTC.

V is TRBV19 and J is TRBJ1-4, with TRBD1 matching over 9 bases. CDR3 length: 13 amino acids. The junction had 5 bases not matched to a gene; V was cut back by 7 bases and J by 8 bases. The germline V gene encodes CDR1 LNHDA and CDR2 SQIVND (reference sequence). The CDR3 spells CASKDRGEEKLFF. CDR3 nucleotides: TGTGCCAGTAAGGACAGGGGAGAGGAAAAACTGTTTTTT.

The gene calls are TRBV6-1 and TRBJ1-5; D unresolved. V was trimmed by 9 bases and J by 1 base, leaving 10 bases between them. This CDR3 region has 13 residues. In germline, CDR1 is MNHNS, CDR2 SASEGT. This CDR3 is CASSTESNQPQHF. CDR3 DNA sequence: TGTGCCAGTTCAACAGAGAGCAATCAGCCCCAGCATTTT.

CDR3 nucleotides: TGTGCCAGCAGCCTCGGACTAGAGGTCGGGGAGCTGTTTTTT. Protein product: CASSLGLEVGELFF. The chain has TRBV7-3 and TRBJ2-2; 7 bases map to TRBD2. J gave up 7 bases and V 5 bases, and 7 bases lay outside the gene matches. The CDR3 runs to 14 residues. Germline loops: CDR1 SGHTA, CDR2 FQGTGA. Supplemented by reference TRBV7-3 and TRBJ2-2, the full variable domain reads GAGVSQTPSNKVTEKGKYVELRCDPISGHTALYWYRQSLGQGPEFLIYFQGTGAADDSGLPNDRFFAVRPEGSVSTLKIQRTERGDSAVYLCASSLGLEVGELFFGEGSRLTVL.

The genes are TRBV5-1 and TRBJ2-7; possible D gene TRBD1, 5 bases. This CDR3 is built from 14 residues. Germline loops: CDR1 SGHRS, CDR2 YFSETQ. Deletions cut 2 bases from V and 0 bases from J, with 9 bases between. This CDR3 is CASSFVQGSYEQYF. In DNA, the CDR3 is TGCGCCAGCAGCTTCGTTCAGGGCTCCTACGAGCAGTACTTC.

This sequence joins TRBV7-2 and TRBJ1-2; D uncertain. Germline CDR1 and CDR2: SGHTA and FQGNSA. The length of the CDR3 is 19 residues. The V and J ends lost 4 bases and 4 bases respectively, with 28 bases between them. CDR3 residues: CASSSPFGGSRTTRYGYTF. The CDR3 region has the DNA TGTGCCAGCAGCTCGCCCTTTGGAGGGTCCCGTACAACCCGCTATGGCTACACCTTC.

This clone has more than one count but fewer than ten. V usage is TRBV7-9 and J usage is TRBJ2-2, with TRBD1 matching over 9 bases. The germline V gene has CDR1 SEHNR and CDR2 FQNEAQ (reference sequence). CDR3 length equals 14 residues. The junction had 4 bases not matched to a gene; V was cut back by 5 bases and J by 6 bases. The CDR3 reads CASSTRQGAGELFF. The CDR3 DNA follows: TGTGCCAGCAGCACGCGACAGGGGGCCGGGGAGCTGTTTTTT.

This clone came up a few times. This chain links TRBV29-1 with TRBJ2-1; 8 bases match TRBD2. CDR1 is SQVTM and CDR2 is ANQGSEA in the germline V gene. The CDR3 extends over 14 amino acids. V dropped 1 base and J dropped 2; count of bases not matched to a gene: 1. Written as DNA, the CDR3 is TGCAGCGTTGAAGCGGGGGGGGCCTACAATGAGCAGTTCTTC. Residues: CSVEAGGAYNEQFF.

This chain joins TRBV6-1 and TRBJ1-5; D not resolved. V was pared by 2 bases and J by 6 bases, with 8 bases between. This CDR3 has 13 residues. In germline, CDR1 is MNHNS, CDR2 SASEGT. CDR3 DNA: TGTGCCAGCAGTGAACAGGCCCCTCAGCCCCAGCATTTT. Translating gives CASSEQAPQPQHF.

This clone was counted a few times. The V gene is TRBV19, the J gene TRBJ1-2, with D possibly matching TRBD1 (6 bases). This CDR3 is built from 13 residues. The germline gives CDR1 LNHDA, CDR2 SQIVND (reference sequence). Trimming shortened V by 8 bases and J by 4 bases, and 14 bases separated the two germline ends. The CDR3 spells CASGTRIAYGYTF. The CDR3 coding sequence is TGTGCCAGTGGGACAAGGATCGCCTATGGCTACACCTTC.

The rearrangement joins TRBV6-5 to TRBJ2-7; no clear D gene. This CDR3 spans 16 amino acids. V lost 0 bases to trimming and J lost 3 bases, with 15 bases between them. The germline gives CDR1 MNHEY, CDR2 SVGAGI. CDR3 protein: CASSYSNPLVGYEQYF. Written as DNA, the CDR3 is TGTGCCAGCAGTTACTCGAACCCTCTAGTGGGCTACGAGCAGTACTTC.